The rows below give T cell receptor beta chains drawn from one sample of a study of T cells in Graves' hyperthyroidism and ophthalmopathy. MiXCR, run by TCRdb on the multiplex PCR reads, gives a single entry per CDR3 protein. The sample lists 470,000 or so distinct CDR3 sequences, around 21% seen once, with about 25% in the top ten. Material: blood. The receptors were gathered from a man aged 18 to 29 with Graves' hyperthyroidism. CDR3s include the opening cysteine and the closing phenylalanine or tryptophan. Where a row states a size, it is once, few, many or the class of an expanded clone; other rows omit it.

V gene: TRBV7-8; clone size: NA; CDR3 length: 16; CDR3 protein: CASSSYRDKRGNTIYF
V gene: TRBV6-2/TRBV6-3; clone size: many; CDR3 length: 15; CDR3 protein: CASSPGGEGTYGYTF
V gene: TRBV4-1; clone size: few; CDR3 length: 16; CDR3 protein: CASSQGGRGPRQPQHF
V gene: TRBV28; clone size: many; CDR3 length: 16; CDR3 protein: CASSFPLGLAPGELFF
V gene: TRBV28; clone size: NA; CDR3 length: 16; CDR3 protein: CASSLSTPLVGGEQYF
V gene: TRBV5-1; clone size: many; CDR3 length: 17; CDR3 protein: CASSSGQGFPSNQPQHF
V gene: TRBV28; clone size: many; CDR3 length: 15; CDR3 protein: CASSYPGQGLGEQYF
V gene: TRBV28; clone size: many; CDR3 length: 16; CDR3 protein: CASSLSTNGAPHGYTF
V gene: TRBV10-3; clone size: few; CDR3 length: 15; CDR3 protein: CAISDRDRGQETQYF
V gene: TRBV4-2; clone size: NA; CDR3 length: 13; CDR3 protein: CASSQSGIGELFF
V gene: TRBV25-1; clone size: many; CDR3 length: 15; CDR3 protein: CASSDPRQGDTEAFF
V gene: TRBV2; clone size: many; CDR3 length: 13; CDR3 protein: CASSERVGTEAFF
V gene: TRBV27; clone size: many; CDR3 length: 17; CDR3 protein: CASSLKMGGTHQETQYF
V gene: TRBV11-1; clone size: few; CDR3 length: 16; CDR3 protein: CASSLLVAGEVKTQYF
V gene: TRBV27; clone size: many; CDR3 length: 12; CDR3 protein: CASSGGDGSRYF
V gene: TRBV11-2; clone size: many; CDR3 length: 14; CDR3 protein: CASSFLNAGRGYTF
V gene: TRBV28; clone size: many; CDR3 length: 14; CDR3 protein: CASSIPKGRYEQYF
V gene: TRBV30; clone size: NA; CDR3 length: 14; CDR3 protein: CAWSTGQGSGELFF
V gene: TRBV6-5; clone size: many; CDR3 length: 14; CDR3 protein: CASRGWGRSYGYTF
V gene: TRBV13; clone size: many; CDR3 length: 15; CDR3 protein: CASSLNRGLNQPQHF
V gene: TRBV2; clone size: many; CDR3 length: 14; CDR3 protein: CASSEGFSYQPQHF
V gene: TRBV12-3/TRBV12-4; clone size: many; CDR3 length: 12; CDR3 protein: CASGWGATEAFF
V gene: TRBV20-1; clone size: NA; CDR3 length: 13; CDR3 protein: CSASSVGVYEQYF
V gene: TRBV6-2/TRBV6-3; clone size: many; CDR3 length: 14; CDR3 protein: CASSYGGTNTEAFF
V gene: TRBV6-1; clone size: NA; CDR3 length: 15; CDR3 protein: CASSEATGNSDIKYF
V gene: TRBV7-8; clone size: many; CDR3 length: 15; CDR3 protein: CASSLGPGPTYEQYF
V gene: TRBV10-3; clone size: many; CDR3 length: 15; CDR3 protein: CAISGSGSANYGYTF
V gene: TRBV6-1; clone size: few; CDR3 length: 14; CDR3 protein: CASRPGLSVGTQHF
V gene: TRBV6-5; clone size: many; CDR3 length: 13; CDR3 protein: CASSYGTSYGYTF
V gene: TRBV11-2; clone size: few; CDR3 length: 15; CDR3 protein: CASSPFWPSTDTQYF
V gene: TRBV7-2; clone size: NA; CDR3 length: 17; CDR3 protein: CASSLSLAGGIRETQYF
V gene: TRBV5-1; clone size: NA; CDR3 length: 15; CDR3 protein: CASSLGGGENQPQHF
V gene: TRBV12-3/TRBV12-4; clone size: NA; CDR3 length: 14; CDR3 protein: CASSLDQGIGELFF